The text below deals with one T cell receptor beta chain. There are a few counts of this clone. The antigen it binds to is not known. Base qualities are not at hand, and no much larger clone is one base apart. The data were taken from a study of T cells in localized non-small cell lung cancer (dated by TCRdb to 2020 to 2021). Regarding the study in general: Comparing tumors with uninvolved tumor-adjacent lungs, the study looked at the T cell repertoires of hundreds of patients with early-stage NSCLC. The cohort consisted of roughly 240 treatment-naive NSCLC patients whose localized lung tumors had been resected. A mean age of around 66 years was recorded for the NSCLC patients, of whom around 120 were male and more than 85 were female.

Uninvolved adjacent lung was taken at least 2 cm from the tumor margin and confirmed free of atypia by two independent pathologists. At diagnosis, peripheral blood, uninvolved tumor-adjacent lung and tumor were collected and were preserved as a mix of fresh-frozen and FFPE material. CDR1 is given as MNHGY and CDR2 as SAAAGT, both from the germline V gene. Trimming costs V 2 bases and J 11 bases, and their ends lie 10 bases apart. The CDR3 holds 12 amino acids from the cysteine to the phenylalanine. Of the read, only the CDR3 DNA is kept; its 36 bases are in frame from base 1. The paper as a whole reports these results and caveats: A median of roughly 56 of the top 100 tumor clones were detected in paired uninvolved adjacent lung, and 25 to 35 of these tumor clones were also found among the top 100 clones of the paired uninvolved adjacent lung. Higher T cell density in blood was associated with longer overall survival, whereas higher clonality in adjacent lung was associated with shorter survival. Because the study design was exploratory, TCR variables were selected using unadjusted p-values without false-discovery rate correction. Uninvolved tumor-adjacent lung showed the highest T cell clonality, higher than tumor, which suggests more focused antigenic responses in the uninvolved tumor-adjacent lung. Multi-region tumor sequencing was not performed, so intratumor heterogeneity could not be excluded.

The immunoSEQ Assay was used to sequence TCR beta CDR3 regions from DNA. The paper's processing steps were these. T cell density was computed as TCR beta template counts normalized to usable DNA estimated by amplifying housekeeping genes. The preseqR package was used to estimate richness by extrapolating to 400,000 templates for PBMC samples and to 120,000 templates for tissue samples. Clonality was taken to be one minus Pielou's evenness. To identify tissue-enriched TCRs, differential abundance testing was run on productive amino-acid clonotypes with a minimum total count of 5 and an alpha of 0.1. The Jaccard Index and the Morisita Overlap Index were used to measure repertoire overlap between compartments. GLIPH grouped TCR beta CDR3s together with public tetramer-defined viral CDR3s, and a viral motif had to include at least three viral sequences and also show V-gene enrichment. TCRdb limited this immuneACCESS table to in-frame rearrangements with V and J called. A share of clones is missing; checked studies link under half to unresolved V genes, and the rest is unexplained. D and trimming were read from the DNA, whereas the V and J calls and clone size are those reported in that table. Counted in this sample were thousands of clones; 20% to 30% of them appeared once. The ten largest make up over 10% of the sample.

The source material was normal lung tissue next to the tumor, sampled before any cancer treatment. This clonotype was obtained from a male donor aged 60 or over with stage II lung adenocarcinoma. The sequence links TRBV6-8 to TRBJ2-1; the D gene remains uncertain. The DNA sequence is given as TGTGCCAGCAGTTACGACGGACGGAAGCAGTTCTTC. Its translation is CASSYDGRKQFF.